The entry that follows covers one T cell receptor (beta chain) sequence. The table lists this clone with many counts. This clone's antigen is unknown. Per-base qualities were not stored, and no clone one base away is much larger. The record originates from a study of beta chain features in type 1 diabetes (dated by TCRdb to 2016 to 2019). About the investigation overall: No differences in mean age, gender distribution, total cell number or subset yield were found between patients and healthy donors. Across all samples, about 110 million sorted cells were examined, and cell number per subset correlated strongly with RNA yield. The study compared the TCRB repertoires of sorted circulating CD4+ T cell subsets in recently diagnosed type 1 diabetes patients with those in matched healthy donors. Regulatory and stem cell-like memory subsets were obtained from only 8 patients and roughly eight healthy donors, while naive and central memory subsets were obtained from all 28 donors. General findings and caveats noted by the study authors: Sequencing cDNA rather than genomic DNA could over-represent highly expressing activated cells, although activation and CD3 levels did not differ between groups. Naive, central memory and regulatory TCRB repertoires appeared to be more similar among patients than among healthy donors. PCR might favor shorter templates, but patient and control samples were amplified and corrected together, so any skew would affect both groups equally. A moderate but significant shortening of TCRB CDR3 length was observed in type 1 diabetes patients in all four CD4+ subsets. Patients with type 1 diabetes made fewer insertions and deleted more nucleotides at VDJ recombination sites, implying thymic rearrangement abnormalities. Because small numbers of individuals were included in the HLA sub-analyses, any influence of HLA type on TCRB rearrangement was left unresolved.

From each donor, a single peripheral blood sample of about 116 mL on average was drawn into heparinised tubes. Using a panel that included CD45RO, CCR7, CD25, CD127, CD95 and CD27, naive, central memory, regulatory and stem cell-like memory CD4+ T cells were sorted on a BD FACSAria II. A purity above 98% was achieved for all sorted populations. PBMCs were separated immediately by Lymphoprep density gradient centrifugation and were stained directly, without being cultured. Samples were stained and sorted in pairs, with one healthy donor and one patient per experiment, so that batch effects were minimized. Counted from cysteine to phenylalanine, this CDR3 has 12 amino acids. This entry keeps only the CDR3 DNA: 36 bases, framed from base 1. V and J are truncated by 2 bases and 5 bases respectively, leaving an intervening sequence of 6 bases. The germline V gene supplies CDR1 ENHRY and CDR2 SYGVKD. All of the isolated RNA was reverse transcribed with the High Capacity cDNA Reverse Transcription Kit, so expressed TCRB transcripts were sequenced. Naive, central memory and regulatory T cell samples underwent deep immunoSEQ sequencing, averaging around 3.7 million total reads per sample. After sorted cells were lysed in RLT buffer, RNA was extracted with DNase-treated RNeasy Micro or Mini kits, with the choice depending on cell number. To prevent cross-contamination, each cell subset was processed individually, whereas patient and healthy donor samples were processed jointly. TCRB sequences were amplified from cDNA with the immunoSEQ multiplex PCR, producing 87-bp fragments spanning the CDR3 region. Sequencing of the amplicons was performed on the Illumina HiSeq platform. The paper's data handling went like this. Synthetic template baselines were used to correct PCR bias computationally, reads within Hamming distance 2 were collapsed together, and singletons that could not be merged were discarded. By aligning reads against IMGT, V, D and J genes, CDR3 length, and insertions or deletions at six rearrangement sites were assigned. Within each subset, clonotype counts were normalized to sorted cell number, after which true diversity and Gini coefficients were computed with the tcR R package. Repertoire sharing was quantified using the overlap coefficient calculated on TCRB nucleotide sequences. TCRdb retrieved this table from immuneACCESS and kept in-frame rearrangements only. Not all clones are present; in checked studies, unresolved V genes account for under half, and no reason is known for the remainder. V and J calls plus clone size are reproduced from that table; the DNA served to infer D and trimming. Across this sample there are 150,000 to 190,000 clones, with about 9.4% seen only once. The ten largest clones take up roughly 0.45% of the sample.

The rearranged segments are TRBV10-3 and TRBJ2-5, with TRBD2 as a weak D call on 6 bases. The source of this sequence is a man aged 30 to 39 with type 1 diabetes. The source material was central memory CD4+ T cells from blood. The DNA is TGTGCCATCAGTGAGCGGGAGGAGACCCAGTACTTC. Translated, this is CAISEREETQYF.